Presented here are 13 T cell receptor beta chains from one specimen sequenced in a study of blood T cell repertoires in COVID-19. Assay: immunoSEQ multiplex PCR; the TCRdb copy retains only in-frame clones and omits some. The sample gives more than 300,000 clones, 90% to 95% of which show up once; about 4.2% is in the top ten. Sequencing was done on a sample of PBMCs or T cells enriched from blood (not recorded which). The receptors derive from a woman aged 25 to 39 who had been exposed to COVID-19.

This chain uses TRBV6-5 with TRBJ1-1, with D unclear. The CDR3 extends over 13 amino acids. Germline CDR1 is MNHEY and CDR2 is SVGAGI. V shed 7 bases and J shed 1 base, with 10 bases lying between them. The CDR3 reads CASTETRNTEAFF. The CDR3 region has the DNA TGTGCCAGCACGGAGACCAGGAACACTGAAGCTTTCTTT.

The gene calls are TRBV20-1 and TRBJ2-5; 7 nucleotides match TRBD1. This CDR3 comprises 13 residues. CDR1 DFQATT and CDR2 SNEGSKA come from the germline V gene (reference sequence). Unmatched junction bases numbered 2, after V lost 3 bases and J lost 1 base. The DNA of the CDR3 is TGCAGTGCTAGTGGGGACAGCCAAGAGACCCAGTACTTC. Protein: CSASGDSQETQYF.

The chain combines TRBV9 with TRBJ1-4; TRBD1 might be the D (6 bases). Trimming took 0 bases from V and 5 from J, leaving 14 bases between them. Germline V gene data show CDR1 as SGDLS and CDR2 as YYNGEE. The length of the CDR3 is 16 residues. The CDR3: CASSVEGGGTNEKLFF. In nucleotides, the CDR3 is TGTGCCAGCAGCGTAGAGGGGGGAGGGACCAATGAAAAACTGTTTTTT.

The CDR3 here is CSARRQGDYTF. The CDR3 DNA reads as TGCAGTGCTAGACGACAGGGAGACTACACCTTC. V gene TRBV20-1 combines with J gene TRBJ1-2; 7 bases fit TRBD1. The CDR3 runs to 11 residues. Trimming cost V 2 bases and J 10 bases; bases outside gene matches: 4. Germline V gene lookup returns CDR1 DFQATT and CDR2 SNEGSKA (reference sequence).

The rearrangement uses TRBV18 and TRBJ1-2, with 8 bases that match TRBD1. The V gene end was trimmed by 3 bases and the J gene end by 5 bases; junction bases not matched to a gene: 11. The CDR3 sequence is 16 residues long. CDR1 KGHSH and CDR2 LQKENI come from the germline V gene. The CDR3 bases are TGTGCCAGCTCACCGCTATCCGGGACAGGCGAGTATGGCTACACCTTC. Translation: CASSPLSGTGEYGYTF.

This chain uses TRBV5-1 with TRBJ1-6, with a tentative D call TRBD1 (5 bases). This CDR3 contains 14 residues. Germline V gene data show CDR1 as SGHRS and CDR2 as YFSETQ. V gave up 0 bases and J gave up 9 bases, with 10 bases separating them. The CDR3 bases are TGCGCCAGCAGCTTGGAGGAGGGACGTTCACCCCTCCACTTT. This translates into CASSLEEGRSPLHF.

This clone was seen a handful of times. The chain has TRBV23-1 and TRBJ1-4, with TRBD1 matching 11 bases. TRBV23-1 is designated an ORF whose function remains uncertain. This CDR3 is built from 15 residues. The J segment lost 7 bases and the V segment lost 4 bases, leaving 5 bases of the junction unmatched. The CDR3 DNA reads as TGCGCCAGCAGTCCCCGGGACAGGGGGACTGAAAAACTGTTTTTT. The encoded protein is CASSPRDRGTEKLFF.

The chain uses TRBV27 and TRBJ2-3, with 8 bases aligning to TRBD1. Germline loops: CDR1 MNHEY, CDR2 SMNVEV (reference sequence). V gave up 7 bases and J gave up 5 bases; unmatched junction bases: 8. The CDR3 is 14 amino acids. The CDR3 loop reads CASTTTGAKDTQYF. CDR3 DNA: TGTGCCAGCACCACGACAGGGGCAAAAGATACGCAGTATTTT.

The chain employs TRBV2 and TRBJ1-6, with TRBD1 matching over 9 bases. After removal of 8 bases from V and 10 bases from J, the junction contained 12 bases not matched to a gene. This CDR3 region has 15 residues. CDR1 and CDR2 (germline): SNHLY, FYNNEI. The CDR3 DNA follows: TGTGCCAGCTCCAACAGGGGACAGGGAGGGTCACCCCTCCACTTT. Its translation is CASSNRGQGGSPLHF.

V gene TRBV6-6 combines with J gene TRBJ1-2, with D possibly being TRBD1 (5 bases). Germline V gene sequence: CDR1 MNHNY, CDR2 SVGAGI (reference sequence). The CDR3 is 16 amino acids. The germline V and J ends were trimmed by 2 bases and 2 bases, with 15 bases remaining between them. The CDR3 protein is CASSYATGFPNYGYTF. The CDR3 coding sequence is TGTGCCAGCAGTTACGCCACAGGCTTCCCAAACTATGGCTACACCTTC.

The gene calls are TRBV19 and TRBJ1-3, with a weak D call TRBD1 (5 bases). Looked up from germline, CDR1 is LNHDA and CDR2 is SQIVND (reference sequence). V dropped 3 bases and J dropped 2 bases, with 11 bases sitting between them. This CDR3 comprises 15 residues. The CDR3 bases are TGTGCCAGTAGTATTGGGTCAGGGACTGGAAACACCATATATTTT. Protein: CASSIGSGTGNTIYF.

The rearrangement links TRBV6-5 to TRBJ1-5, with a weak D call TRBD1 (5 bases). V lost 2 bases and J lost 6, with 8 bases in between. The CDR3 is 13 amino acids. Germline V gene sequence: CDR1 MNHEY, CDR2 SVGAGI. The CDR3 coding sequence is TGTGCCAGCAGTTACGCGGGGGGTCAGCCCCAGCATTTT. Protein: CASSYAGGQPQHF.

The V call is TRBV10-3, the J call TRBJ2-5, with D possibly TRBD2 on 6 matching bases. Trimming shortened V by 7 bases and J by 4 bases, and 16 bases separated the two germline ends. CDR3 size: 14 residues. Germline V lookup: CDR1 ENHRY, CDR2 SYGVKD. CDR3 nucleotides: TGTGCCATCATACGGGCGGGGAGAGGAGAGACCCAGTACTTC. It translates to CAIIRAGRGETQYF.